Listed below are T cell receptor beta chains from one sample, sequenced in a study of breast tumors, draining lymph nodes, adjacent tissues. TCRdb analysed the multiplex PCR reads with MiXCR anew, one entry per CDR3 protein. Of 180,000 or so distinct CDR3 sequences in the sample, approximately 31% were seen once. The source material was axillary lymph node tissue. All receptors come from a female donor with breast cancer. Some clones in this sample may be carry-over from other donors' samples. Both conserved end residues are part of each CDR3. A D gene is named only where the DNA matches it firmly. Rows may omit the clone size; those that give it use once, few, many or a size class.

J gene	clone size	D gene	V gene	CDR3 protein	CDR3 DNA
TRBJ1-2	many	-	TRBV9	CASSKGDTNYGYTF	TGTGCCAGCAGCAAAGGGGACACAAACTATGGCTACACCTTC
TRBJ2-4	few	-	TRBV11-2	CASSWGDPGRNIQYF	TGTGCCAGCAGCTGGGGGGACCCGGGCCGGAACATTCAGTACTTC
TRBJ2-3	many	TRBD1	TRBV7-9	CASSLGDRGLSSTDTQYF	TGTGCCAGCAGCTTAGGGGACAGGGGGCTTAGTAGCACAGATACGCAGTATTTT
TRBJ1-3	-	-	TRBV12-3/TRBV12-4	CASSLGGLGTLRNTIYF	TGTGCCAGCTCCCTCGGCGGACTAGGGACTCTGAGAAACACCATATATTTT
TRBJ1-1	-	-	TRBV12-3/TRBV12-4	CASRMDSYSEGAFF	TGTGCCAGCAGAATGGACAGCTACAGCGAGGGGGCTTTCTTT
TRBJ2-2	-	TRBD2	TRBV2	CASSGGGAGELFF	TGTGCCAGCAGTGGGGGAGGGGCCGGGGAGCTGTTTTTT
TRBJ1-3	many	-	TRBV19	CAASPSGNTIYF	TGTGCCGCCTCCCCCTCTGGAAACACCATATATTTT
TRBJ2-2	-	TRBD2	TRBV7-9	CASSLTSASGELFF	TGTGCCAGCAGCTTAACTAGCGCGTCCGGGGAGCTGTTTTTT
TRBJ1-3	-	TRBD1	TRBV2	CASSERDSGWTGNTIYF	TGTGCCAGCAGTGAGCGGGACAGCGGTTGGACTGGAAACACCATATATTTT
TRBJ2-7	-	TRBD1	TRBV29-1	CSQVLRNRGYEEQYF	TGCAGCCAAGTCCTTCGAAACAGGGGCTACGAAGAGCAGTACTTC
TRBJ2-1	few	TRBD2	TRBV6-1	CASSAQTGGRLGQFF	TGTGCCAGCAGTGCTCAAACGGGGGGGAGGCTAGGGCAGTTCTTC
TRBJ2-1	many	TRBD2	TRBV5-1	CASSLGTSGLDEQFF	TGCGCCAGCAGCCTCGGGACTAGCGGTCTCGATGAGCAGTTCTTC
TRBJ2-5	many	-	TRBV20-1	CSVHGANQETQYF	TGCAGTGTCCACGGGGCTAACCAAGAGACCCAGTACTTC
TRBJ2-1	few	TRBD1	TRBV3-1	CASSQHGGQGPYNEQFF	TGTGCCAGCAGCCAGCATGGGGGACAGGGCCCCTACAATGAGCAGTTCTTC
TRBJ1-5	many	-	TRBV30	CAWSVQGYSNQPQHF	TGTGCCTGGAGTGTACAGGGATACAGCAATCAGCCCCAGCATTTT
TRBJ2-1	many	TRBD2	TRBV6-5	CASSYSGTSGGWDEQFF	TGTGCCAGCAGTTACTCCGGGACTAGCGGGGGGTGGGATGAGCAGTTCTTC
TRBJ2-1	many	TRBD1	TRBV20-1	CSAVQGVAYNEQFF	TGCAGTGCCGTTCAGGGGGTGGCGTACAATGAGCAGTTCTTC
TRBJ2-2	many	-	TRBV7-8	CASSFRRAGSTGELFF	TGTGCCAGCAGCTTTCGCCGGGCGGGGAGCACCGGGGAGCTGTTTTTT
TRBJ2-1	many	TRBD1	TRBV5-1	CASGQGRTYNEQFF	TGCGCCAGCGGACAGGGGAGGACTTACAATGAGCAGTTCTTC